This T cell receptor beta chain was observed in a study of T cells in Graves' hyperthyroidism and ophthalmopathy. Study-level results: Among clonotypes expanded in thyroid above 0.001, most were also found in blood. The model made its ophthalmopathy prediction, and onset followed a median approximately 7 months later.

The source material, RNA transcripts, was used to amplify TCR beta CDR3 regions. The HTBI primer set was used in a first-round RT-PCR of the TCR CDR3. TCRdb used MiXCR to reprocess the multiplex PCR reads, holding one entry per CDR3 protein. The table records around 190,000 distinct CDR3 sequences, about a sixth of them present only once. This clonotype was detected ten times or more. Its specificity is unknown. Exclusion of patients followed from uncontrolled infection, other autoimmune disease, pregnancy or lactation. This CDR3 has 16 residues. With 5 bases removed from V and 2 bases from J, the gap between germline ends came to 15 bases. CDR1 is SEHNR, CDR2 FQNEAQ, per germline (reference sequence).

The sequenced sample was blood. This rearrangement joins TRBV7-9 to TRBJ1-4; D call uncertain. The clonotype was recovered from a woman aged 50 to 60 with Graves' hyperthyroidism. The CDR3: CASSQMEFATNEKLFF. DNA of the CDR3: TGTGCCAGCAGCCAAATGGAGTTTGCGACTAATGAAAAACTGTTTTTT.